Presented here are 12 T cell receptor beta chains from one specimen sequenced in a study of T cell responses to AZD1222 COVID-19 vaccine. Profiling relied on immunoSEQ multiplex PCR, and the TCRdb table lists in-frame clones only, not all of them. Of more than 120,000 clones detected, 86% appear once; the ten largest clones hold about 5.4%. The specimen was peripheral blood, collected 28 days after the second AZD1222 dose. The receptors shown here come from an adult who received the AZD1222 COVID-19 vaccine.

CDR3 DNA: TGCGCCAGCAGTGGAAGACAGGGGGCGCAGGTGGAGACCCAGTACTTC. As protein: CASSGRQGAQVETQYF. The J gene is TRBJ2-5, the V gene TRBV10-2; TRBD1 matches 10 bases. Germline CDR1 reads WSHSY; CDR2 reads SAAADI. The CDR3 runs 16 residues. After removal of 4 bases from V and 5 bases from J, the junction contained 10 bases not matched to a gene.

The chain joins TRBV15 to TRBJ2-7, with 9 bases that match TRBD2. The V segment lost 2 bases and the J segment 6 bases; nucleotides outside the gene matches: 5. This CDR3 contains 14 residues. Germline V lookup: CDR1 LNHNV, CDR2 YYDKDF (reference sequence). CDR3 bases: TGTGCCACCAGCAGAATGGGACTAGCCAGCGAGCAGTACTTC. Translated, it gives CATSRMGLASEQYF.

V usage is TRBV29-1 and J usage is TRBJ1-1; TRBD1 might be the D (5 bases). Trimming left V 3 bases short and J 3 bases short, with 11 bases between. CDR3 length: 13 residues. CDR1 and CDR2 (germline): SQVTM, ANQGSEA. The CDR3 nucleotides are TGCAGCGTTGATCAGGGAGGGTACACTGAAGCTTTCTTT. It is translated as CSVDQGGYTEAFF.

V gene TRBV11-1 combines with J gene TRBJ2-7, with D perhaps TRBD1 or TRBD2 (5 bases each). The V end was cut by 11 bases, the J end by 3 bases, with 23 bases between. The CDR3 contains 15 residues. CDR1 is SGHAT and CDR2 is FQDESV in the germline V gene (reference sequence). The CDR3: CARASLGSGRYEQYF. The CDR3 DNA reads TGTGCCCGAGCTTCCCTGGGTTCGGGGCGCTACGAGCAGTACTTC. The full variable domain, rest sourced from reference TRBV11-1 and TRBJ2-7, is EAEVAQSPRYKITEKSQAVAFWCDPISGHATLYWYRQILGQGPELLVQFQDESVVDDSQLPKDRFSAERLKGVDSTLKIQPAELGDSAMYLCARASLGSGRYEQYFGPGTRLTVT.

The chain is built from TRBV9 and TRBJ2-1; possible D gene TRBD1, 5 bases. The germline V gene encodes CDR1 SGDLS and CDR2 YYNGEE. The germline V and J ends were trimmed by 3 bases and 0 bases, with 7 bases remaining between them. The CDR3 totals 14 residues. The CDR3 spells CASSGGGSYNEQFF. CDR3 DNA sequence: TGTGCCAGCAGCGGGGGCGGCTCCTACAATGAGCAGTTCTTC.

The chain links TRBV3-1 (or the pseudogene TRBV3-2) to TRBJ1-4; 12 nucleotides match TRBD1. There are 15 residues in the CDR3. Unmatched junction bases numbered 5, after V lost 1 base and J lost 11 bases. From germline, CDR1 is LGHDT and CDR2 YNNKEL (reference sequence). The CDR3 spells CASSQGGTGGGKLFF. The DNA of the CDR3 is TGTGCCAGCAGCCAAGGAGGGACAGGGGGCGGGAAACTGTTTTTT.

The chain couples TRBV6-1 to TRBJ2-4; 10 nucleotides match TRBD2. Germline CDR1 MNHNS, CDR2 SASEGT. CDR3 length: 17 residues. The V segment lost 4 bases and the J segment 5 bases; nucleotides outside the gene matches: 11. The CDR3 is CASSAYSSGRAENIQYF. The CDR3 DNA is TGTGCCAGCAGTGCCTATTCAAGCGGGAGGGCCGAAAACATTCAGTACTTC.

This clone was observed once. V gene TRBV5-1 combines with J gene TRBJ2-2; D not resolved. This CDR3 has 13 amino acids. Per germline, CDR1 SGHRS and CDR2 YFSETQ. V shed 0 bases and J shed 5 bases, with 5 bases lying between them. The DNA of the CDR3 is TGCGCCAGCAGCTTGGCCTTAACCGGGGAGCTGTTTTTT. Residues: CASSLALTGELFF. Variable domain in full (rest from reference TRBV5-1 and TRBJ2-2): KAGVTQTPRYLIKTRGQQVTLSCSPISGHRSVSWYQQTPGQGLQFLFEYFSETQRNKGNFPGRFSGRQFSNSRSEMNVSTLELGDSALYLCASSLALTGELFFGEGSRLTVL.

The V and J genes are TRBV3-1 (or the pseudogene TRBV3-2) and TRBJ2-1; 11 nucleotides line up with TRBD2. The germline gives CDR1 LGHDT, CDR2 YNNKEL (reference sequence). This CDR3 is 17 amino acids long. The V gene end was trimmed by 4 bases and the J gene end by 5 bases; junction bases not matched to a gene: 10. DNA of the CDR3: TGTGCCAGCAGCCCCCAGGGGACTAGCGGACCTAACAATGAGCAGTTCTTC. This gives the protein CASSPQGTSGPNNEQFF.

This chain uses TRBV4-1 with TRBJ1-2; D call uncertain. There are 15 residues in the CDR3. CDR1 MGHRA and CDR2 YSYEKL come from the germline V gene. V shed 4 bases and J shed 2 bases, with 14 bases lying between them. The CDR3 is CASSLPDGPNYGYTF. DNA of the CDR3: TGCGCCAGCAGCCTTCCGGACGGCCCCAACTATGGCTACACCTTC.

The gene calls are TRBV7-9 and TRBJ2-5; the D is unclear. Germline values: CDR1 SEHNR, CDR2 FQNEAQ (reference sequence). This CDR3 has 12 amino acids. V was shortened by 8 bases and J by 9 bases, with 16 bases between the two germline ends. This CDR3 is CASDDGIRAQYF. The CDR3 nucleotides are TGTGCCAGCGATGATGGTATTAGGGCCCAGTACTTC. The full variable domain, completed using reference TRBV7-9 and TRBJ2-5, is DTGVSQNPRHKITKRGQNVTFRCDPISEHNRLYWYRQTLGQGPEFLTYFQNEAQLEKSRLLSDRFSAERPKGSFSTLEIQRTEQGDSAMYLCASDDGIRAQYFGPGTRLLVL.

The V call is TRBV7-9, the J call TRBJ2-7; possibly TRBD1 for D (6 bases). Between the trimmed V and J ends, which lost 5 bases and 6 bases, there was a span of 11 bases. Germline CDR1 reads SEHNR; CDR2 reads FQNEAQ (reference sequence). CDR3 length: 12 residues. In DNA form, the CDR3 reads TGTGCCAGCAGCGTACAGGGTCTCGAGCAGTACTTC. It translates to CASSVQGLEQYF.